The 32 T cell receptor beta chains presented below share a single source sample, sequenced in a study of shared clonotypes between healthy human individuals. Here immunoSEQ multiplex PCR was the method, and the copy in TCRdb shows in-frame clones only, minus some. The sample holds hundreds of thousands of clones, 70% to 80% seen once. Sequenced: PBMCs. These receptors were obtained from a woman between 40 and 50 years old in good health. Some clones in this sample may be carry-over from other donors' samples.

The chain combines TRBV6-1 with TRBJ2-7; TRBD2 is a possible D gene (6 bases). The CDR3 runs to 14 residues. V lost 10 bases and J 4 bases, leaving 20 bases between the germline ends. In germline, CDR1 is MNHNS, CDR2 SASEGT. CDR3 in amino acids: CAIRAGGEQYEQYF. DNA for the CDR3: TGTGCCATCAGAGCTGGAGGGGAACAATACGAGCAGTACTTC.

The V and J genes are TRBV7-9 and TRBJ2-5; a possible D gene is TRBD2 (6 bases). Trimming cost V 3 bases and J 4 bases, with 15 bases left between them. The CDR3 contains 15 residues. Germline V CDR1 and CDR2: SEHNR, FQNEAQ (reference sequence). CDR3 protein: CASSFGIGEVETQYF. The CDR3 coding sequence is TGTGCCAGCAGCTTCGGGATAGGGGAGGTAGAGACCCAGTACTTC.

The CDR3 bases are TGTGCCAGCAGCTTGGGGGGACTAGCGGGTGGCAATGAGCAGTTCTTC. Protein sequence: CASSLGGLAGGNEQFF. The rearrangement joins TRBV5-4 to TRBJ2-1, with 12 bases identical to TRBD2. Germline V gene data show CDR1 as SGHNT and CDR2 as YYREEE (reference sequence). V was pared by 0 bases and J by 6 bases, with 4 bases of the junction left unmatched. The CDR3 extends over 16 amino acids.

There are a few counts of this clone. The chain recombines TRBV29-1 with TRBJ2-7; possibly TRBD2 for D (6 bases). Trimming cost V 6 bases and J 0 bases, with 15 bases left between them. From germline, CDR1 is SQVTM and CDR2 ANQGSEA. The CDR3 runs to 14 residues. The CDR3 DNA is TGCAGCGTCCCGACCCGGGAGCACTCCTACGAGCAGTACTTC. Protein: CSVPTREHSYEQYF.

V gene TRBV11-3 combines with J gene TRBJ1-1; D not certain. This CDR3 spans 12 amino acids. Trimming removed 5 bases at V and 7 bases at J, with 11 bases between. Per germline, CDR1 SGHNT and CDR2 YENEEA. The CDR3 is CASSLGRNEAFF. As DNA, the CDR3 is TGTGCCAGCAGCCTCGGACGGAATGAAGCTTTCTTT.

With regard to this clone: The identical CDR3 is also encoded by other nucleotide sequences in the sample. The chain uses TRBV18 and TRBJ2-3, with D tentatively TRBD2 (5 bases). The CDR3 is made up of 15 amino acids. Germline assignment: CDR1 KGHSH and CDR2 LQKENI. The V end was cut by 1 base, the J end by 0 bases, with 8 bases between. The CDR3 sequence: CASSPLATSTDTQYF. As DNA, the CDR3 is TGTGCCAGCTCACCACTAGCGACTAGCACAGATACGCAGTATTTT.

The rearrangement joins TRBV2 to TRBJ1-1; the match to TRBD1 covers 8 bases. V lost 7 bases, J lost 4 bases, and 8 bases stayed unmatched. CDR3 length: 14 residues. CDR1 SNHLY and CDR2 FYNNEI come from the germline V gene. The CDR3, as DNA: TGTGCCAGCATCCCCCGGACAGGGAGCACTGAAGCTTTCTTT. Protein product: CASIPRTGSTEAFF. Full variable domain (missing parts from reference TRBV2 and TRBJ1-1): EPEVTQTPSHQVTQMGQEVILRCVPISNHLYFYWYRQILGQKVEFLVSFYNNEISEKSEIFDDQFSVERPDGSNFTLKIRSTKLEDSAMYFCASIPRTGSTEAFFGQGTRLTVV.

About this clone: An end of the junction differs from the germline gene, which may be a read error. This chain uses TRBV9 with TRBJ1-3, with D tentatively TRBD1 (6 bases). Per the germline V gene, CDR1 is SGDLS and CDR2 is YYNGEE. The CDR3 spans 17 residues. The CDR3 is CASSTGLGGTSENTIYF. In nucleotides, the CDR3 is TGTGCCAGCAGCACAGGGTTAGGGGGAACTTCTGAAAACACCATATATTTT.

The chain links TRBV7-8 to TRBJ1-5; 12 nucleotides agree with TRBD1. The V gene end was trimmed by 10 bases and the J gene end by 2 bases; junction bases not matched to a gene: 12. The CDR3 spans 17 residues. CDR1 and CDR2 (germline): SGHVS, FQNEAQ. The CDR3 bases are TGTGCCACTGACCTCGGGACAGGGGGCCGGGGCAATCAGCCCCAGCATTTT. Protein: CATDLGTGGRGNQPQHF.

This chain joins TRBV11-2 and TRBJ2-2; maybe TRBD1 (6 bases). This CDR3 comprises 15 residues. V was pared by 2 bases and J by 7 bases, with 14 bases between. CDR1 is SGHAT, CDR2 FQNNGV, per germline. The CDR3 DNA reads TGTGCCAGCAGCTTAATTTGGGGGCGCGGCGGGGAGCTGTTTTTT. Residues: CASSLIWGRGGELFF.

This rearrangement joins TRBV5-1 to TRBJ2-2; D remains unclear. Looked up from germline, CDR1 is SGHRS and CDR2 is YFSETQ. Trimming stripped 2 bases from V and 5 bases from J, with 10 bases between. This CDR3 region has 14 residues. CDR3 sequence: CASSFRDKTGELFF. The CDR3 nucleotides are TGCGCCAGCAGCTTCCGCGATAAAACCGGGGAGCTGTTTTTT.

DNA of the CDR3: TGTGCCAGCAGCGTAGGACCATCCGGGGAGCTGTTTTTT. It codes for CASSVGPSGELFF. The genes are TRBV9 and TRBJ2-2; no firm D call. V shed 0 bases and J shed 6 bases, with 6 bases lying between them. Germline V gene sequence: CDR1 SGDLS, CDR2 YYNGEE. The CDR3 extends over 13 amino acids.

This sequence joins TRBV6-4 and TRBJ1-2; D gene uncertain. The germline gives CDR1 MRHNA, CDR2 SNTAGT. The CDR3 runs 14 residues. Trimming removed 6 bases at V and 1 base at J, with 12 bases between. The CDR3, as DNA: TGTGCCAGCAGCCAGGACCACAGTAACTATGGCTACACCTTC. This sequence encodes CASSQDHSNYGYTF.

This clone has only one observation. The chain links TRBV15 to TRBJ1-2; D might be TRBD1 (5 bases). Per the germline V gene, CDR1 is LNHNV and CDR2 is YYDKDF (reference sequence). The CDR3 consists of 13 residues. The V end was cut by 0 bases, the J end by 4 bases, with 6 bases between. The CDR3 DNA reads as TGTGCCACCAGCAGAGAAACAGGCTATGGCTACACCTTC. This encodes CATSRETGYGYTF.

This clone turned up a few times. The genes are TRBV2 and TRBJ2-5, with unresolved D. The J call is uncertain, as TRBJ2-7 better fits the DNA end. Germline V gene lookup returns CDR1 SNHLY and CDR2 FYNNEI. This CDR3 is 14 amino acids long. The CDR3 DNA sequence: TGTGCCAGCAGTGAGGCAGGTTATTCCTACGAGCAGTACTTC. Its translation: CASSEAGYSYEQYF.

The chain links TRBV5-8 to TRBJ2-1; D perhaps matches TRBD1 (6 bases). CDR3 length: 15 amino acids. The V end was cut by 0 bases, the J end by 4 bases, with 11 bases between. Germline CDR1 and CDR2: SGHTS and YDEGEE. The CDR3 nucleotides read TGTGCCAGCAGCTTGGCCATAGGGACATACAATGAGCAGTTCTTC. This codes for CASSLAIGTYNEQFF.

This clone has only one observation. The chain uses TRBV27 and TRBJ2-2, with 9 bases identical to TRBD2. The length of the CDR3 is 15 residues. J was trimmed by 1 base and V by 6 bases; bases with no gene match: 3. The V gene's germline CDR1 is MNHEY and CDR2 SMNVEV (reference sequence). CDR3 region: CASRSSGVNTGELFF. For the CDR3, the DNA is TGTGCCAGCAGATCTAGCGGGGTGAACACCGGGGAGCTGTTTTTT.

This clone has only a few counts. The sample holds other DNA sequences that translate to the same CDR3. The chain joins TRBV28 to TRBJ1-2; 7 bases are a match to TRBD1. V was pared by 7 bases and J by 3 bases, with 8 bases of the junction left unmatched. Germline V gene lookup returns CDR1 MDHEN and CDR2 SYDVKM. The CDR3 spans 14 residues. The CDR3 spells CASTLSGTDYGYTF. CDR3 nucleotide sequence: TGTGCCAGCACATTGTCCGGGACAGACTATGGCTACACCTTC.

V gene TRBV15 combines with J gene TRBJ2-5, with 9 nucleotides matching TRBD2. V was pared by 1 base and J by 5 bases, with 5 bases of the junction left unmatched. Per the germline V gene, CDR1 is LNHNV and CDR2 is YYDKDF (reference sequence). This CDR3 has 15 residues. CDR3 residues: CATSRALAGTETQYF. CDR3 nucleotides: TGTGCCACCAGCAGAGCGCTAGCGGGAACTGAGACCCAGTACTTC.

This clone was observed a few times. This chain connects TRBV10-2 to TRBJ1-1, with TRBD1 identical over 7 bases. The V gene's germline CDR1 is WSHSY and CDR2 SAAADI. V lost 6 bases and J lost 0; bases outside the gene matches: 7. The CDR3 totals 15 residues. The CDR3 here is CASRDRSTMNTEAFF. CDR3 nucleotide sequence: TGCGCCAGCAGGGACAGGAGCACTATGAACACTGAAGCTTTCTTT.

For this clone: Other DNA sequences in this specimen translate into the identical CDR3. The chain employs TRBV15 and TRBJ2-7, with D perhaps TRBD1 or TRBD2 (7 bases each). This CDR3 has 14 amino acids. The V gene's germline CDR1 is LNHNV and CDR2 YYDKDF (reference sequence). Trimming stripped 8 bases from V and 0 bases from J, with 14 bases between. CDR3 residues: CATSRGDSSYEQYF. The CDR3 coding sequence is TGTGCCACCTCCCGGGGGGACAGCTCCTACGAGCAGTACTTC.

The chain couples TRBV5-6 to TRBJ2-3; TRBD2 matches 10 bases. Losses at the gene ends were 4 bases for V and 0 bases for J; bases not matched to a gene: 5. The germline V gene encodes CDR1 SGHDT and CDR2 YYEEEE. This CDR3 region has 16 residues. The CDR3 DNA reads TGTGCCAGCAGCCCTACGGGACTAGCGAGCACAGATACGCAGTATTTT. Translated: CASSPTGLASTDTQYF.

The chain combines TRBV6-5 with TRBJ2-2; D might be TRBD1 (6 bases). Germline assignment: CDR1 MNHEY and CDR2 SVGAGI. Trimming took off 7 bases at V and 7 bases at J, with 10 bases between the two ends. CDR3 length equals 12 residues. CDR3 DNA: TGTGCCAGCACCGACAGGCTCGGGGAGCTGTTTTTT. It specifies CASTDRLGELFF.

This clone was recorded many times. The chain uses TRBV14 and TRBJ1-1; D possibly corresponds to TRBD1 (5 bases). V was clipped by 4 bases and J by 2 bases, with 17 bases between them. The CDR3 is 16 amino acids. CDR1 and CDR2 (germline): SGHDN, FVKESK. DNA of the CDR3: TGTGCCAGCAGCCCCCTAGGAGGGGCGGTTAACACTGAAGCTTTCTTT. This codes for CASSPLGGAVNTEAFF.

The gene calls are TRBV19 and TRBJ2-3; D call uncertain. The V end was cut by 2 bases, the J end by 0 bases, with 12 bases between. The CDR3 is 16 residues long. The V gene's germline CDR1 is LNHDA and CDR2 SQIVND (reference sequence). The CDR3 protein is CASSISFGGSTDTQYF. DNA for the CDR3: TGTGCCAGTAGTATATCCTTCGGCGGAAGCACAGATACGCAGTATTTT.

V is TRBV27 and J is TRBJ2-7; TRBD1 agrees at 8 bases. The CDR3 runs to 14 residues. Germline CDR1 is MNHEY and CDR2 is SMNVEV (reference sequence). The ends lost 7 bases at V and 1 base at J; junction bases unmatched: 6. CDR3 in amino acids: CASKTRDRSYEQYF. The DNA of the CDR3 is TGTGCCAGCAAAACCCGGGACAGGTCCTACGAGCAGTACTTC.

The chain uses TRBV30 and TRBJ1-5, with a weak D call TRBD1 (6 bases). The CDR3 extends over 13 amino acids. V gave up 3 bases and J gave up 6 bases, with 12 bases separating them. Germline CDR1 GTSNPN, CDR2 SVGIG (reference sequence). The CDR3: CAWSGGGIQPQHF. The CDR3 DNA is TGTGCCTGGAGCGGAGGGGGGATTCAGCCCCAGCATTTT.

The chain employs TRBV5-4 and TRBJ2-1; D ambiguous. The V end lost 4 bases, the J end lost 8 bases, and 22 bases lay between the germline ends. The CDR3 extends over 16 amino acids. CDR1 and CDR2 (germline): SGHNT, YYREEE (reference sequence). The CDR3, as DNA: TGTGCCAGCAGCGATAGGAAGCTCCCCCAAGCAGATGAGCAGTTCTTC. It codes for CASSDRKLPQADEQFF.

V is TRBV7-9 and J is TRBJ2-3; D might be TRBD2 (6 bases). V was shortened by 5 bases and J by 0 bases, with 15 bases between the two germline ends. The CDR3 totals 16 residues. Per the germline V gene, CDR1 is SEHNR and CDR2 is FQNEAQ (reference sequence). CDR3 amino acids: CASSRGSGGSTDTQYF. Here the CDR3 DNA reads TGTGCCAGCAGCCGTGGCTCCGGGGGTAGCACAGATACGCAGTATTTT.

This rearrangement joins TRBV10-3 to TRBJ2-7; TRBD2 might be the D (6 bases). V was pared by 7 bases and J by 2 bases, with 12 bases between. Germline V gene lookup returns CDR1 ENHRY and CDR2 SYGVKD. The CDR3 contains 13 residues. The CDR3 reads CAITPGGTYEQYF. In DNA, the CDR3 is TGTGCCATCACCCCCGGCGGGACCTACGAGCAGTACTTC.

In DNA, the CDR3 is TGTGCCACTGCACAAGGCCCGGGAGACAATGAGCAGTTCTTC. Protein: CATAQGPGDNEQFF. V gene TRBV19 combines with J gene TRBJ2-1, with D possibly TRBD2 on 6 matching bases. Germline V gives CDR1 LNHDA, CDR2 SQIVND (reference sequence). This CDR3 has 14 amino acids. Trimming cost V 10 bases and J 5 bases, with 18 bases left between them. The full variable domain, in which reference TRBV19 and TRBJ2-1 provide the parts outside the CDR3, is DGGITQSPKYLFRKEGQNVTLSCEQNLNHDAMYWYRQDPGQGLRLIYYSQIVNDFQKGDIAEGYSVSREKKESFPLTVTSAQKNPTAFYLCATAQGPGDNEQFFGPGTRLTVL.

The CDR3 here is CASDSPLKDPLHF. CDR3 nucleotide sequence: TGTGCCAGCGACAGTCCACTAAAGGATCCCCTCCACTTT. The chain combines TRBV6-6 with TRBJ1-6, with D tentatively TRBD1 (5 bases). V was cut by 8 bases and J by 13 bases, with 18 bases left in between. The CDR3 is 13 amino acids. Germline V gene sequence: CDR1 MNHNY, CDR2 SVGAGI (reference sequence).